These T cell receptor beta chains were read from a single sample in a study of blood T cell repertoires in COVID-19. Assay used: immunoSEQ multiplex PCR; TCRdb lists only in-frame clones, some missing. The data hold a few hundred thousand clones, with roughly 87% observed a single time. Sequencing was done on a sample of peripheral blood. The receptors come from a man aged 50 to 59 with active or convalescent COVID-19. CDR3s leave out the opening cysteine and the closing phenylalanine or tryptophan. The order of the fields is V gene, CDR3 length, clone size, J gene, CDR3 protein. The size field is filled for only some rows; it gives once, few, many or a size class.

V gene: TRBV6-2/TRBV6-3
CDR3 length: 9
clone size: .
J gene: TRBJ1-1
CDR3 protein: ASSSSFEAF

V gene: TRBV12-3/TRBV12-4
CDR3 length: 10
clone size: .
J gene: TRBJ1-5
CDR3 protein: ASSYRDQPQH

V gene: TRBV19
CDR3 length: 14
clone size: once
J gene: TRBJ2-7
CDR3 protein: ASSARLAGTSYEQY

V gene: TRBV11-2
CDR3 length: 15
clone size: once
J gene: TRBJ2-1
CDR3 protein: ASSLGGGYNPNPEQF

V gene: TRBV12-3/TRBV12-4
CDR3 length: 11
clone size: once
J gene: TRBJ1-6
CDR3 protein: ASRRTGTSPLH

V gene: TRBV28
CDR3 length: 14
clone size: .
J gene: TRBJ1-1
CDR3 protein: ASSFVESPWDTEAF

V gene: TRBV6-5
CDR3 length: 13
clone size: .
J gene: TRBJ1-6
CDR3 protein: ASRTLDRLNSPLH

V gene: TRBV3-1/TRBV3-2
CDR3 length: 14
clone size: .
J gene: TRBJ2-7
CDR3 protein: ASSQDPDGQSYEQY

V gene: TRBV3-1/TRBV3-2
CDR3 length: 17
clone size: .
J gene: TRBJ2-5
CDR3 protein: ASSPNLGQGAPHQETQY

V gene: TRBV6-5
CDR3 length: 13
clone size: .
J gene: TRBJ2-2
CDR3 protein: ASALSGGNTGELF

V gene: TRBV5-1
CDR3 length: 13
clone size: .
J gene: TRBJ2-7
CDR3 protein: ASSFSREIAYEQY

V gene: TRBV4-2
CDR3 length: 16
clone size: .
J gene: TRBJ1-3
CDR3 protein: ASSHKNRGQISGNTIY

V gene: TRBV30
CDR3 length: 12
clone size: .
J gene: TRBJ2-3
CDR3 protein: AWTGGGGTDTQY

V gene: TRBV2
CDR3 length: 11
clone size: .
J gene: TRBJ1-3
CDR3 protein: ASRAQGGNTIY

V gene: TRBV9
CDR3 length: 13
clone size: .
J gene: TRBJ2-2
CDR3 protein: ASRPDYYGSGELF

V gene: TRBV14
CDR3 length: 15
clone size: .
J gene: TRBJ2-7
CDR3 protein: ASSQHAEVGAAYEQY

V gene: TRBV4-3
CDR3 length: 15
clone size: .
J gene: TRBJ1-2
CDR3 protein: ASSPLTGGFSLDGYT

V gene: TRBV4-2
CDR3 length: 11
clone size: .
J gene: TRBJ2-7
CDR3 protein: ASSQGTPYEQY

V gene: TRBV15
CDR3 length: 14
clone size: .
J gene: TRBJ2-1
CDR3 protein: ATSSDNPRSDNEQF

V gene: TRBV18
CDR3 length: 15
clone size: .
J gene: TRBJ1-5
CDR3 protein: ASSPSSQGASNQPQH

V gene: TRBV4-1
CDR3 length: 10
clone size: .
J gene: TRBJ2-2
CDR3 protein: ASARGAGELF

V gene: TRBV4-1
CDR3 length: 14
clone size: .
J gene: TRBJ1-1
CDR3 protein: ASSQVPSTGGHEAF

V gene: TRBV27
CDR3 length: 14
clone size: once
J gene: TRBJ2-2
CDR3 protein: ASRLSGGSNTGELF

V gene: TRBV3-1/TRBV3-2
CDR3 length: 12
clone size: once
J gene: TRBJ1-4
CDR3 protein: ASSGTGLGGKLF

V gene: TRBV5-1
CDR3 length: 15
clone size: few
J gene: TRBJ1-2
CDR3 protein: ASGPRVGRYGLYGYT

V gene: TRBV20-1
CDR3 length: 9
clone size: .
J gene: TRBJ2-7
CDR3 protein: SARREDEQY

V gene: TRBV20-1
CDR3 length: 11
clone size: .
J gene: TRBJ2-3
CDR3 protein: SASFGSTDTQY

V gene: TRBV5-1
CDR3 length: 13
clone size: few
J gene: TRBJ2-7
CDR3 protein: ASSLGWDTDYEQY

V gene: TRBV4-3
CDR3 length: 13
clone size: .
J gene: TRBJ2-7
CDR3 protein: ASSRDRGGYYEQY

V gene: TRBV27
CDR3 length: 14
clone size: .
J gene: TRBJ2-7
CDR3 protein: ASSRRDRGSPLEQY

V gene: TRBV9
CDR3 length: 13
clone size: few
J gene: TRBJ2-2
CDR3 protein: ASSAGQSYTGELF

V gene: TRBV19
CDR3 length: 12
clone size: .
J gene: TRBJ2-3
CDR3 protein: ASSTPAASDTQY

V gene: TRBV19
CDR3 length: 13
clone size: .
J gene: TRBJ2-7
CDR3 protein: ASSMGQGANYEQY

V gene: TRBV21-1
CDR3 length: 15
clone size: .
J gene: TRBJ1-2
CDR3 protein: ASSKAWKRQVPWGYT

V gene: TRBV7-2
CDR3 length: 13
clone size: few
J gene: TRBJ2-5
CDR3 protein: ASSLGMGLQETQY

V gene: TRBV18
CDR3 length: 13
clone size: .
J gene: TRBJ2-2
CDR3 protein: ASSPGGDRTGELF

V gene: TRBV6-1
CDR3 length: 12
clone size: .
J gene: TRBJ1-1
CDR3 protein: ASSERTVNTEAF

V gene: TRBV29-1
CDR3 length: 10
clone size: few
J gene: TRBJ1-1
CDR3 protein: SGGRVSTEAF

V gene: TRBV3-1/TRBV3-2
CDR3 length: 16
clone size: .
J gene: TRBJ1-2
CDR3 protein: ASSQVTGQGARDYGYT

V gene: TRBV5-1
CDR3 length: 13
clone size: .
J gene: TRBJ1-1
CDR3 protein: ASSLEPRMNTEAF

V gene: TRBV30
CDR3 length: 12
clone size: .
J gene: TRBJ1-6
CDR3 protein: AWNSGGLNSPLH

V gene: TRBV19
CDR3 length: 11
clone size: .
J gene: TRBJ2-7
CDR3 protein: ASGRAGDHEQY

V gene: TRBV2
CDR3 length: 13
clone size: .
J gene: TRBJ2-5
CDR3 protein: ASSGTGGEGRTQY

V gene: TRBV5-6
CDR3 length: 13
clone size: .
J gene: TRBJ1-3
CDR3 protein: ASSLGGGDGNTIY

V gene: TRBV28
CDR3 length: 10
clone size: .
J gene: TRBJ1-3
CDR3 protein: ASSLRRGTIY

V gene: TRBV27
CDR3 length: 12
clone size: .
J gene: TRBJ1-4
CDR3 protein: ASRSRDNHEKLF